Each of the 20 T cell receptor beta chains below was sequenced from the same sample in a study of shared clonotypes between healthy human individuals. Terminally differentiated effector memory CD45RA+ cells were excluded by CCR7 positive selection of CD45RO-negative cells. The protocol was immunoSEQ multiplex PCR, while the TCRdb copy is restricted to in-frame clones and leaves out a portion. The profile covers under 1 million clones, with about 97% appearing a single time and under 0.25% taken by the ten largest. Sequenced: naive CD8+ T cells sorted from blood. These receptors originate from a man under 40 in good health.

The chain links TRBV6-6 to TRBJ2-7; 7 bases align to TRBD2. V dropped 8 bases and J dropped 4; count of bases not matched to a gene: 8. The CDR3 consists of 13 residues. Germline CDR1 is MNHNY and CDR2 is SVGAGI (reference sequence). The CDR3 nucleotides are TGTGCCAGCGGCCGTGGGGGGGTATACGAGCAGTACTTC. Translated: CASGRGGVYEQYF.

This chain joins TRBV14 and TRBJ1-1; a possible D gene is TRBD1 (6 bases). The germline V gene has CDR1 SGHDN and CDR2 FVKESK. The CDR3 spans 15 residues. V lost 3 bases, J lost 4 bases, and 15 bases lay in between. The CDR3: CASSHGQILGTEAFF. CDR3 sequence (DNA): TGTGCCAGCAGCCACGGACAGATTTTGGGCACTGAAGCTTTCTTT.

This sequence joins TRBV5-1 and TRBJ1-1, with 7 positions matching TRBD1. The CDR3 is made up of 13 amino acids. Germline trimming cut 3 bases from V and 4 bases from J; bases unmatched to any gene: 3. The germline gives CDR1 SGHRS, CDR2 YFSETQ. CDR3 in amino acids: CASSSTGFTEAFF. DNA of the CDR3: TGCGCCAGCAGCTCGACAGGGTTCACTGAAGCTTTCTTT.

CDR3 loop: CASSQGMPGPLNEKLFF. In nucleotides, the CDR3 is TGCGCCAGCAGCCAAGGGATGCCGGGACCGCTGAATGAAAAACTGTTTTTT. This sequence joins TRBV4-3 and TRBJ1-4; perhaps TRBD1 as D (5 bases). The CDR3 loop spans 17 amino acids. V lost 1 base, J lost 5 bases, and 17 bases lay in between. CDR1 LGHNA and CDR2 YSLEER come from the germline V gene.

V and J are TRBV9 and TRBJ2-7, with D possibly matching TRBD1 (6 bases). V was shortened by 4 bases and J by 3 bases, with 14 bases between the two germline ends. The germline gives CDR1 SGDLS, CDR2 YYNGEE. This CDR3 spans 14 amino acids. The CDR3 nucleotides are TGTGCCAGCAGCCCCGGGACAACAGTCTACGAGCAGTACTTC. It yields the protein CASSPGTTVYEQYF.

This chain connects TRBV2 to TRBJ2-7; 13 bases line up with TRBD2. This CDR3 is 20 amino acids long. With V trimmed by 6 bases and J by 1 base, 18 bases remained unmatched. Per the germline V gene, CDR1 is SNHLY and CDR2 is FYNNEI. The DNA for the CDR3 is TGTGCCAGCAGGACTAGCGGGAGGCCCAGCGCGACATTCAAGTCCTACGAGCAGTACTTC. Its protein is CASRTSGRPSATFKSYEQYF.

This clone has just one count. At the DNA level, this CDR3 is encoded by other sequences in the same sample as well. The chain combines TRBV4-3 with TRBJ2-1, with D possibly being TRBD1 or TRBD2 (5 bases each). Germline values: CDR1 LGHNA, CDR2 YSLEER. There are 14 residues in the CDR3. Trimming removed 5 bases from V and 0 bases from J, with 8 bases in between. The CDR3 DNA reads as TGCGCCAGCAGCGGGGGAAGCTCCTACAATGAGCAGTTCTTC. It encodes CASSGGSSYNEQFF.

The J gene is TRBJ2-5, the V gene TRBV30; D is perhaps TRBD1 (6 bases). Deletions cut 4 bases from V and 3 bases from J, with 15 bases between. Per germline, CDR1 GTSNPN and CDR2 SVGIG (reference sequence). The CDR3 extends over 14 amino acids. The CDR3 sequence is CAWIPPGVEETQYF. CDR3 bases: TGTGCCTGGATTCCCCCAGGGGTCGAAGAGACCCAGTACTTC.

The chain couples TRBV11-2 to TRBJ1-4; no definite D call. V gave up 3 bases and J gave up 4 bases, with 9 bases separating them. The CDR3 extends over 14 amino acids. Germline CDR1 reads SGHAT; CDR2 reads FQNNGV. The CDR3 nucleotides read TGTGCCAGCAGCTTTGGAGGGTTTAATGAAAAACTGTTTTTT. Its translation: CASSFGGFNEKLFF. Using reference TRBV11-2 and TRBJ1-4 for the parts outside the CDR3, the full variable domain is EAGVAQSPRYKIIEKRQSVAFWCNPISGHATLYWYQQILGQGPKLLIQFQNNGVVDDSQLPKDRFSAERLKGVDSTLKIQPAKLEDSAVYLCASSFGGFNEKLFFGSGTQLSVL.

The chain is built from TRBV7-6 and TRBJ2-5; no clear D. CDR3 length: 16 residues. Germline V lookup: CDR1 SGHVS, CDR2 FNYEAQ. The V gene lost 0 bases and the J gene lost 4 bases, with 15 bases spanning the gap. The CDR3 protein is CASSLAFYQRGETQYF. CDR3 coding DNA: TGTGCCAGCAGCTTAGCGTTTTATCAGCGAGGAGAGACCCAGTACTTC.

The chain is built from TRBV11-3 and TRBJ2-2, with D possibly TRBD1 on 6 matching bases. The CDR3 has 15 amino acids. CDR1 SGHNT and CDR2 YENEEA come from the germline V gene. V was pared by 3 bases and J by 1 base, with 9 bases between. CDR3: CASSLGHMNTGELFF. The DNA of the CDR3 is TGTGCCAGCAGCTTGGGACATATGAACACCGGGGAGCTGTTTTTT.

This chain links TRBV15 with TRBJ2-1; 7 positions agree with TRBD2. The CDR3 runs to 15 residues. V shed 6 bases and J 5 bases; nucleotides not matched to a gene: 10. Per germline, CDR1 LNHNV and CDR2 YYDKDF (reference sequence). CDR3 nucleotides: TGTGCCACCAGTATCGGTGCGGGAGAGGACAATGAGCAGTTCTTC. It translates to CATSIGAGEDNEQFF.

This clone was observed a single time. The CDR3, as DNA: TGTGCCAGCAGTTTGGAGGGACTGAACACTGAAGCTTTCTTT. Translating gives CASSLEGLNTEAFF. V is TRBV27 and J is TRBJ1-1; D may be TRBD1 (5 bases). Germline V gene lookup returns CDR1 MNHEY and CDR2 SMNVEV (reference sequence). The ends were cut back, 3 bases at V and 0 bases at J, with 8 bases in the middle. CDR3 length equals 14 residues.

This rearrangement joins TRBV12-5 to TRBJ1-5, with D maybe TRBD1 (6 bases). Trimming removed 5 bases at V and 8 bases at J, with 16 bases between. CDR1 is LGHNT, CDR2 FRNRAP, per germline. CDR3 length: 14 amino acids. CDR3 DNA: TGTGCTAGTGGTCCCCGAGGGGGGCACGAGCCCCAGCATTTT. It specifies CASGPRGGHEPQHF.

The genes are TRBV29-1 and TRBJ2-2, with TRBD1 identical over 7 bases. With 6 bases clipped from V and 1 base from J, the junction kept 5 bases outside the gene matches. CDR1 is SQVTM and CDR2 is ANQGSEA in the germline V gene. This CDR3 spans 14 amino acids. The CDR3 here is CSVRGTENTGELFF. The CDR3 DNA is TGCAGCGTGAGGGGGACAGAGAACACCGGGGAGCTGTTTTTT.

This CDR3 is CASSFAGGDGYTF. For the CDR3, the DNA is TGTGCCAGCAGCTTCGCAGGGGGCGATGGCTACACCTTC. The chain couples TRBV11-2 to TRBJ1-2; 8 bases match TRBD1. This CDR3 region has 13 residues. V was pared by 3 bases and J by 6 bases, with 3 bases of the junction left unmatched. CDR1 and CDR2 (germline): SGHAT, FQNNGV.

This chain links TRBV6-6 with TRBJ1-2, with D unclear. The V end was cut by 3 bases, the J end by 6 bases, with 8 bases between. CDR1 is MNHNY and CDR2 is SVGAGI in the germline V gene (reference sequence). This CDR3 spans 12 amino acids. This CDR3 reads CASSYRVDGYTF. The CDR3 nucleotides are TGTGCCAGCAGTTATAGGGTAGATGGCTACACCTTC.

V usage is TRBV11-2 and J usage is TRBJ2-5, with D uncertain. Germline V gene lookup returns CDR1 SGHAT and CDR2 FQNNGV. There are 14 residues in the CDR3. V shed 3 bases and J shed 3 bases, with 11 bases lying between them. CDR3 bases: TGTGCCAGCAGCTTTAGGGCAGGAGAAGAGACCCAGTACTTC. Translating it yields CASSFRAGEETQYF. The full variable domain, in which reference TRBV11-2 and TRBJ2-5 provide the parts outside the CDR3, is EAGVAQSPRYKIIEKRQSVAFWCNPISGHATLYWYQQILGQGPKLLIQFQNNGVVDDSQLPKDRFSAERLKGVDSTLKIQPAKLEDSAVYLCASSFRAGEETQYFGPGTRLLVL.

J is TRBJ2-1 and V is TRBV9; D is possibly TRBD2 (7 bases). Trimming left V 7 bases short and J 9 bases short, with 23 bases between. Germline lookup yields CDR1 SGDLS and CDR2 YYNGEE. The length of the CDR3 is 15 residues. The CDR3 coding sequence is TGTGCCAGCGGACACCCAGGGCAGGGGAGGGGTGAGCAGTTCTTC. This sequence encodes CASGHPGQGRGEQFF.

The chain employs TRBV30 and TRBJ1-1; D is unclear. V lost 0 bases and J 11 bases, leaving 10 bases between the germline ends. The CDR3 is made up of 11 amino acids. The germline gives CDR1 GTSNPN, CDR2 SVGIG (reference sequence). Here the CDR3 reads CAWSVGRAAFF. CDR3 DNA sequence: TGTGCCTGGAGTGTAGGCCGCGCGGCTTTCTTT.